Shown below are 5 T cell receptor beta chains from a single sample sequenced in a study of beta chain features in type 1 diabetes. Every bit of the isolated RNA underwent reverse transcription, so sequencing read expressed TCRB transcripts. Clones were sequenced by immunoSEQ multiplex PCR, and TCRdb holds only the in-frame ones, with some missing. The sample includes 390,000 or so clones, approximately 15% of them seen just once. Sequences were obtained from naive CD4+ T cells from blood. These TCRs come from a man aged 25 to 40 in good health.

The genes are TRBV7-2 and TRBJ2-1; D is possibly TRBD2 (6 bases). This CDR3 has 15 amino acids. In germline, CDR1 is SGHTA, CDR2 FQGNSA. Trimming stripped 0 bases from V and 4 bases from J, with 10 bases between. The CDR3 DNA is TGTGCCAGCAGCTTAGCCAGCGGGCTTTACAATGAGCAGTTCTTC. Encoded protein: CASSLASGLYNEQFF.

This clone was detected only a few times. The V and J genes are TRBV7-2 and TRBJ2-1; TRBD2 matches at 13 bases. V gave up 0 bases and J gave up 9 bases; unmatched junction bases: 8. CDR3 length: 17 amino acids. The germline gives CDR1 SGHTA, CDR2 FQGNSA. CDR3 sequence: CASSLALAGGPGFEQFF. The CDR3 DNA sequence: TGTGCCAGCAGCTTAGCACTAGCGGGAGGGCCGGGGTTTGAGCAGTTCTTC.

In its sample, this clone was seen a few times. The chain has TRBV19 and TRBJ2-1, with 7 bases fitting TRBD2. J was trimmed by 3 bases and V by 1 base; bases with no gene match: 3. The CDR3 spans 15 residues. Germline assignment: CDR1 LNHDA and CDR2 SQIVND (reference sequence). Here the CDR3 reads CASSIVPSGYNEQFF. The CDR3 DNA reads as TGTGCCAGTAGTATAGTCCCTAGCGGCTACAATGAGCAGTTCTTC.

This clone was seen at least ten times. This CDR3 reads CASSFSNEQFF. CDR3 sequence (DNA): TGTGCCAGCAGCTTCAGCAATGAGCAGTTCTTC. V gene TRBV7-9 combines with J gene TRBJ2-1, with no clear D. This CDR3 contains 11 residues. Trimming took off 3 bases at V and 6 bases at J, with 3 bases between the two ends. Germline V CDR1 and CDR2: SEHNR, FQNEAQ (reference sequence).

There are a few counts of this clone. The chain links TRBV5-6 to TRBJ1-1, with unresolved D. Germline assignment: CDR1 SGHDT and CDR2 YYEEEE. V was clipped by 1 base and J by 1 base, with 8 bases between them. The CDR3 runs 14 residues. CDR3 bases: TGTGCCAGCAGCTTGTGGAAGGGGAACACTGAAGCTTTCTTT. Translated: CASSLWKGNTEAFF.